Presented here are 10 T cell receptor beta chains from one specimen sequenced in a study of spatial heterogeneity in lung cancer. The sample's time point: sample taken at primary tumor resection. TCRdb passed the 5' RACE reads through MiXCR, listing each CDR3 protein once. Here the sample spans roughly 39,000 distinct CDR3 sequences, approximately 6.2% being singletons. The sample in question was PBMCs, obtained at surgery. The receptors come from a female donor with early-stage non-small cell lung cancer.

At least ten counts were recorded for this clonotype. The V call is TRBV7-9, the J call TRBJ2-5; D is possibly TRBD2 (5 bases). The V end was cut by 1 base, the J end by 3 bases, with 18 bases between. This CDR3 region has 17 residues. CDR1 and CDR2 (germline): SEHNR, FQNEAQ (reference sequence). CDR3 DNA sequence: TGTGCCAGCAGCTTAGAGTCTACCGGGGAAGTTAAAGAGACCCAGTACTTC. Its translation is CASSLESTGEVKETQYF.

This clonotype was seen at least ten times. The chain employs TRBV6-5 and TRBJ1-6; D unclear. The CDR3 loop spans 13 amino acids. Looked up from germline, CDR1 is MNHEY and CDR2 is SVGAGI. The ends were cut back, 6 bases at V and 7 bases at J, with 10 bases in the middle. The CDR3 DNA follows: TGTGCCAGCAGCCTAGGCCCGAATTCACCCCTCCACTTT. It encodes CASSLGPNSPLHF.

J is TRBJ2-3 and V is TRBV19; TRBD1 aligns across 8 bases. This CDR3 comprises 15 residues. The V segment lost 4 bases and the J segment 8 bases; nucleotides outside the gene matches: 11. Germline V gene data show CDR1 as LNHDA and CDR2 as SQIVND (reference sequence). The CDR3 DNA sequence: TGTGCCAGTAGTACGGTCGGGACAGGACAAACTACGCAGTATTTT. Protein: CASSTVGTGQTTQYF.

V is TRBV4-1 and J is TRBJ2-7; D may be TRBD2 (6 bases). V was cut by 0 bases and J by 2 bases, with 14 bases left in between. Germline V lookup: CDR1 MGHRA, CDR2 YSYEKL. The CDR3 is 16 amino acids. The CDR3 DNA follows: TGCGCCAGCAGCCAAGAGGGTTTCGGGAGAACCTACGAGCAGTACTTC. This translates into CASSQEGFGRTYEQYF.

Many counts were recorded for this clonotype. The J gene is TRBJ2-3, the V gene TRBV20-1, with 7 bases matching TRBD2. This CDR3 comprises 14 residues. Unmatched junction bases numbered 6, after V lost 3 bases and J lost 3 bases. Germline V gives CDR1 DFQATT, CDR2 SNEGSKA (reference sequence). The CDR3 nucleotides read TGCAGTGCTAGGGATGCGGGGGAGACAGATACGCAGTATTTT. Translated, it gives CSARDAGETDTQYF.

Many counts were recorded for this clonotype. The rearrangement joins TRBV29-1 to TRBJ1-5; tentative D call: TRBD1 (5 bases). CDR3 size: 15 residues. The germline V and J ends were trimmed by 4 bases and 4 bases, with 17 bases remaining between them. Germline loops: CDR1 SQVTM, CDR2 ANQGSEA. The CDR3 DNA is TGCAGCGTTGCCGCAGGGTTTAGAGGAAATCAGCCCCAGCATTTT. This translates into CSVAAGFRGNQPQHF. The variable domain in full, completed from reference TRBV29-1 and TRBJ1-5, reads SAVISQKPSRDICQRGTSLTIQCQVDSQVTMMFWYRQQPGQSLTLIATANQGSEATYESGFVIDKFPISRPNLTFSTLTVSNMSPEDSSIYLCSVAAGFRGNQPQHFGDGTRLSIL.

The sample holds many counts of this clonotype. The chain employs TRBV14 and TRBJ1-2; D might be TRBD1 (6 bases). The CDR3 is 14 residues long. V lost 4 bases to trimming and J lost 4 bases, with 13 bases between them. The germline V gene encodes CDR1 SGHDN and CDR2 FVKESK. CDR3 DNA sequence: TGTGCCAGCAGCCCCTTAGGGACATCCTATGGCTACACCTTC. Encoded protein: CASSPLGTSYGYTF.

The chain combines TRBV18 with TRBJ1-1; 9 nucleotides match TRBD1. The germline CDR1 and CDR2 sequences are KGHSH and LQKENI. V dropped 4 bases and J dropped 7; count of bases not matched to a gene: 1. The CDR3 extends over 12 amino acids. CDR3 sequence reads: CASSLDRGEAFF. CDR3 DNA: TGTGCCAGCTCACTGGACAGGGGTGAAGCTTTCTTT.

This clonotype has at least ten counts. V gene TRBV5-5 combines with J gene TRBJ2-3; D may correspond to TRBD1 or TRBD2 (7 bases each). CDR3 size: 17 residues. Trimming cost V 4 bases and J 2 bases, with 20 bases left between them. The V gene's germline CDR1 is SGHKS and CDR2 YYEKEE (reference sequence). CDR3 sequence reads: CASSPQGYGGTTDTQYF. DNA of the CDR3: TGTGCCAGCAGCCCACAGGGGTACGGGGGGACCACAGATACGCAGTATTTT.

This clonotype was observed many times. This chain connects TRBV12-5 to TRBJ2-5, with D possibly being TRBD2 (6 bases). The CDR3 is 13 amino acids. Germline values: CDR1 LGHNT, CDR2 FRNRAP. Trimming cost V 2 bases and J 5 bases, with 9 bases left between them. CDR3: CASGLSGEETQYF. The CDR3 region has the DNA TGTGCTAGTGGTTTGTCGGGGGAGGAGACCCAGTACTTC.